These 24 T cell receptor beta chains came from one sample sequenced in a study of blood T cell repertoires in COVID-19. Clones were sequenced by immunoSEQ multiplex PCR, and TCRdb holds only the in-frame ones, with some missing. In the table there are about 200,000 clones, under 90% of which are singletons. The sequenced sample was peripheral blood. These receptors all come from a person aged 65 to 85 with COVID-19, enrolled during active disease.

The J gene is TRBJ1-6, the V gene TRBV9; D unresolved. Looked up from germline, CDR1 is SGDLS and CDR2 is YYNGEE. This CDR3 has 15 amino acids. Trimming removed 4 bases from V and 0 bases from J, with 8 bases in between. The CDR3 is CASSPQSSYNSPLHF. CDR3 coding DNA: TGTGCCAGCAGCCCACAGAGCTCCTATAATTCACCCCTCCACTTT.

The chain recombines TRBV11-2 with TRBJ1-2; D may be TRBD1 (5 bases). V was trimmed by 4 bases and J by 1 base, leaving 10 bases between them. Germline-derived CDR1 and CDR2 are SGHAT and FQNNGV. This CDR3 has 14 residues. CDR3 nucleotides: TGTGCCAGCAGCTCCGTGACAGTTAACTATGGCTACACCTTC. Protein: CASSSVTVNYGYTF.

This clone has more than one count but fewer than ten. J is TRBJ1-1 and V is TRBV19; 8 bases fit TRBD1. This CDR3 comprises 12 residues. Germline V gene lookup returns CDR1 LNHDA and CDR2 SQIVND (reference sequence). The J segment lost 10 bases and the V segment lost 4 bases, leaving 5 bases of the junction unmatched. CDR3 protein: CASSKGQESAFF. In nucleotides, the CDR3 is TGTGCCAGTAGTAAGGGACAGGAATCAGCTTTCTTT. The variable domain in full, completed from reference TRBV19 and TRBJ1-1, reads DGGITQSPKYLFRKEGQNVTLSCEQNLNHDAMYWYRQDPGQGLRLIYYSQIVNDFQKGDIAEGYSVSREKKESFPLTVTSAQKNPTAFYLCASSKGQESAFFGQGTRLTVV.

The rearrangement joins TRBV6-2 or TRBV6-3 to TRBJ1-2, with a possible D match to TRBD1 (5 bases). CDR1 and CDR2 from the germline V gene are MNHEY and SVGEGT. V shed 4 bases and J shed 0 bases, with 6 bases lying between them. The CDR3 length is 13 residues. The CDR3 loop is CASSSTANYGYTF. The DNA of the CDR3 is TGTGCCAGCAGTTCGACAGCTAACTATGGCTACACCTTC.

The chain recombines TRBV4-1 with TRBJ2-1, with D perhaps matching TRBD2 (6 bases). From germline, CDR1 is MGHRA and CDR2 YSYEKL. The CDR3 has 16 residues. The V and J ends lost 5 bases and 4 bases respectively, with 18 bases between them. The CDR3 region has the DNA TGCGCCAGCAGCTCCCAAGGAGGGAGATCTTACAATGAGCAGTTCTTC. Its protein product is CASSSQGGRSYNEQFF.

J is TRBJ2-3 and V is TRBV7-9, with TRBD2 identical over 10 bases. The CDR3 consists of 15 residues. Germline lookup yields CDR1 SEHNR and CDR2 FQNEAQ (reference sequence). J was trimmed by 2 bases and V by 5 bases; bases with no gene match: 4. CDR3 sequence (DNA): TGTGCCAGCAGCCCTAGCGGGAGCTACACAGATACGCAGTATTTT. Encoded protein: CASSPSGSYTDTQYF.

This rearrangement joins TRBV21-1 to TRBJ1-1. TRBV21-1 is classified as a pseudogene. The CDR3 has 14 amino acids. The CDR3 reads CASKKPTMNTEAFF. The CDR3, as DNA: TGTGCCAGCAAAAAACCGACTATGAACACTGAAGCTTTCTTT.

The chain links TRBV5-4 to TRBJ2-5, with 11 bases lining up with TRBD1. Germline assignment: CDR1 SGHNT and CDR2 YYREEE (reference sequence). This CDR3 is 15 amino acids long. V lost 4 bases to trimming and J lost 5 bases; unmatched junction nucleotides: 7. The CDR3 reads CASSGGQGAAETQYF. The CDR3 nucleotides read TGTGCCAGCAGCGGAGGACAGGGGGCGGCGGAGACCCAGTACTTC.

The chain carries TRBV19 and TRBJ2-1; 12 nucleotides align to TRBD2. This CDR3 has 17 amino acids. Looked up from germline, CDR1 is LNHDA and CDR2 is SQIVND (reference sequence). V lost 2 bases, J lost 3 bases, and 5 bases stayed unmatched. The CDR3 DNA reads as TGTGCCAGTAGTATAAAGGGACTAGCGGGTTACTACAATGAGCAGTTCTTC. Its translation is CASSIKGLAGYYNEQFF.

The V and J genes are TRBV7-3 and TRBJ2-3; the match to TRBD2 covers 8 bases. Germline CDR1 SGHTA, CDR2 FQGTGA. V trimming: 6 bases; J trimming: 0 bases; junction bases outside the gene matches: 2. The CDR3 covers 14 residues. The CDR3 sequence is CASRPSGSTDTQYF. CDR3 bases: TGTGCCAGCAGACCTAGCGGGAGCACAGATACGCAGTATTTT.

The sample holds one count of this clone. The chain carries TRBV7-9 and TRBJ1-2; 8 nucleotides line up with TRBD1. In germline, CDR1 is SEHNR, CDR2 FQNEAQ (reference sequence). With 3 bases clipped from V and 6 bases from J, the junction kept 6 bases outside the gene matches. The CDR3 is 14 amino acids. The CDR3 here is CASSFLVTGDGYTF. CDR3 DNA sequence: TGTGCCAGCAGCTTCCTAGTGACAGGGGATGGCTACACCTTC.

The genes are TRBV5-1 and TRBJ2-2, with TRBD2 as a possible D gene (6 bases). The V end lost 1 base, the J end lost 2 bases, and 9 bases lay between the germline ends. CDR1 is SGHRS, CDR2 YFSETQ, per germline. The CDR3 is 15 amino acids. The CDR3 sequence is CASSLSGVNTGELFF. In DNA, the CDR3 is TGCGCCAGCAGCTTGTCGGGGGTCAACACCGGGGAGCTGTTTTTT.

The chain couples TRBV6-6 to TRBJ2-4; 7 positions agree with TRBD2. CDR3 length: 16 amino acids. Per the germline V gene, CDR1 is MNHNY and CDR2 is SVGAGI (reference sequence). V was clipped by 0 bases and J by 7 bases; unmatched bases: 9. The CDR3 sequence: CASSYSREGRGNIQYF. CDR3 coding DNA: TGTGCCAGCAGTTACTCGAGGGAGGGGCGTGGGAACATTCAGTACTTC.

This clone was counted only a few times. The CDR3 reads CASSSAGYRAYEQYF. CDR3 DNA: TGTGCCAGCAGCTCAGCTGGGTACAGAGCCTACGAGCAGTACTTC. The J gene is TRBJ2-7, the V gene TRBV7-2; no definite D call. The CDR3 loop spans 15 amino acids. The V end lost 4 bases, the J end lost 2 bases, and 15 bases lay between the germline ends. Germline V CDR1 and CDR2: SGHTA, FQGNSA.

The rearrangement joins TRBV4-3 to TRBJ1-3; the D is unclear. The CDR3 loop spans 17 amino acids. Germline V lookup: CDR1 LGHNA, CDR2 YSLEER. Trimming left V 0 bases short and J 3 bases short, with 15 bases between. This chain's CDR3 is CASSQDVSGTYGNTIYF. The CDR3 bases are TGCGCCAGCAGCCAAGATGTGTCAGGAACCTATGGAAACACCATATATTTT.

The chain has TRBV16 and TRBJ2-5; 11 bases align to TRBD2. CDR3 length: 15 residues. Per germline, CDR1 KGHSY and CDR2 FQNENV. V shed 3 bases and J 0 bases; nucleotides not matched to a gene: 0. The CDR3 region has the DNA TGTGCCAGCAGCCAGGGACTAGCGGACCAAGAGACCCAGTACTTC. This codes for CASSQGLADQETQYF. Full variable domain (remainder filled in from reference TRBV16 and TRBJ2-5): GEEVAQTPKHLVRGEGQKAKLYCAPIKGHSYVFWYQQVLKNEFKFLISFQNENVFDETGMPKERFSAKCLPNSPCSLEIQATKLEDSAVYFCASSQGLADQETQYFGPGTRLLVL.

The rearrangement joins TRBV2 to TRBJ2-5, with D possibly being TRBD2 (5 bases). Germline loops: CDR1 SNHLY, CDR2 FYNNEI. With 4 bases removed from V and 5 bases from J, the gap between germline ends came to 11 bases. There are 13 residues in the CDR3. CDR3 region: CASSGTGVETQYF. The DNA for the CDR3 is TGTGCCAGCAGTGGCACCGGGGTTGAGACCCAGTACTTC.

In its sample, this clone was seen a few times. The chain joins TRBV7-2 to TRBJ1-2, with 9 bases fitting TRBD1. CDR1 SGHTA and CDR2 FQGNSA come from the germline V gene. The CDR3 consists of 14 residues. The V gene end was trimmed by 3 bases and the J gene end by 8 bases; junction bases not matched to a gene: 7. The DNA of the CDR3 is TGTGCCAGCAGCTTCCGGGACAGGGTAGACGGCTACACCTTC. Translated: CASSFRDRVDGYTF.

The chain combines TRBV28 with TRBJ1-1; D uncertain. Trimming took off 4 bases at V and 1 base at J, with 10 bases between the two ends. The CDR3 covers 14 residues. The V gene's germline CDR1 is MDHEN and CDR2 SYDVKM. The CDR3 loop is CASSSGLGNTEAFF. The CDR3 DNA sequence: TGTGCCAGCAGTTCGGGTCTCGGGAACACTGAAGCTTTCTTT.

V usage is TRBV19 and J usage is TRBJ1-3; D is undetermined. The CDR3 is 16 amino acids. Germline V CDR1 and CDR2: LNHDA, SQIVND (reference sequence). Deletions cut 5 bases from V and 0 bases from J, with 14 bases between. The CDR3 loop reads CASSQNPGNSGNTIYF. CDR3 nucleotides: TGTGCCAGTAGTCAGAACCCGGGGAACTCTGGAAACACCATATATTTT.

The chain is built from TRBV27 and TRBJ1-5; TRBD1 aligns across 7 bases. Germline V lookup: CDR1 MNHEY, CDR2 SMNVEV (reference sequence). This CDR3 is built from 15 residues. With V trimmed by 5 bases and J by 9 bases, 13 bases remained unmatched. The CDR3 loop is CASSQTGAASGPQHF. CDR3 coding DNA: TGTGCCAGCAGTCAAACAGGGGCCGCAAGTGGGCCCCAGCATTTT.

The J gene is TRBJ2-1, the V gene TRBV24-1; D perhaps matches TRBD2 (5 bases). Germline lookup yields CDR1 KGHDR and CDR2 SFDVKD. The V end lost 4 bases, the J end lost 0 bases, and 12 bases lay between the germline ends. The CDR3 totals 16 residues. CDR3 sequence (DNA): TGTGCCACCAGTGACCCAACTAGTACCTCCTACAATGAGCAGTTCTTC. It codes for CATSDPTSTSYNEQFF.

V gene TRBV2 combines with J gene TRBJ1-5, with D possibly TRBD1 on 5 matching bases. Germline V CDR1 and CDR2: SNHLY, FYNNEI. The V end lost 5 bases, the J end lost 6 bases, and 23 bases lay between the germline ends. This CDR3 has 17 amino acids. The CDR3 coding sequence is TGTGCCAGCAGTCCACTTTCCGGGGGTAGAGTGGTTCAGCCCCAGCATTTT. It codes for CASSPLSGGRVVQPQHF.

The chain couples TRBV3-1 (or the pseudogene TRBV3-2) to TRBJ1-1, with D tentatively TRBD1 (6 bases). The length of the CDR3 is 12 residues. The V gene's germline CDR1 is LGHDT and CDR2 YNNKEL (reference sequence). Trimming cost V 6 bases and J 4 bases, with 9 bases left between them. CDR3: CASRGGGTEAFF. CDR3 sequence (DNA): TGTGCCAGCAGAGGGGGGGGCACTGAAGCTTTCTTT.